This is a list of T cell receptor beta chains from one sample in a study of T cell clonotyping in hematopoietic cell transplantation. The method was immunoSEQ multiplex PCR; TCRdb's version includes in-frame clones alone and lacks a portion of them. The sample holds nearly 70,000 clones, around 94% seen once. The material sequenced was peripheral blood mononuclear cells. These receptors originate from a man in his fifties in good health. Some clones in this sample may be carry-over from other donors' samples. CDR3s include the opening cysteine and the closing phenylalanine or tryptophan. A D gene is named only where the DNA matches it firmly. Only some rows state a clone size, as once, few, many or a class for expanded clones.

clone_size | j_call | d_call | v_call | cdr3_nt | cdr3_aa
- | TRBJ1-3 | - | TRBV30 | TGTGCCTGGGCTCCCTCGGGGGATAACACCATATATTTT | CAWAPSGDNTIYF
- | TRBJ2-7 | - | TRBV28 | TGTGCCAGCAGTTCTACAGGGAACCCCTACGAGCAGTACTTC | CASSSTGNPYEQYF
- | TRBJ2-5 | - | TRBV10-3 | TGTGCCATCAGTGAGTCGATAGGGGAACAAGAGACCCAGTACTTC | CAISESIGEQETQYF
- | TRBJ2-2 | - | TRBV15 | TGTGCCACCAGCAGAGGTCGGGAGTACGCCGGGGAGCTGTTTTTT | CATSRGREYAGELFF
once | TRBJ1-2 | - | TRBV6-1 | TGTGCCAGCAGGGGGGATGGCTACACCTTC | CASRGDGYTF
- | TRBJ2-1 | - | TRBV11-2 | TGTGCCAGCAGCTTTAGACAGGACAGTTACAATGAGCAGTTCTTC | CASSFRQDSYNEQFF
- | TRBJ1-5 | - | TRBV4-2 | TGTGCCAGCAGCCAAGGGGCCGGCCAGCCCCAGCATTTT | CASSQGAGQPQHF
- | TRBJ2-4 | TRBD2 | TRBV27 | TGTGCCAGCAGTTTATCAGCCCTTATGGGCGGGAGGGCGGCCAAAAACATTCAGTACTTC | CASSLSALMGGRAAKNIQYF
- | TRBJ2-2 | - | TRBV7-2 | TGTGCCAGCAGCCACAGACGGATCCGGGTGCTCGGAGGGGAGCTGTTTTTT | CASSHRRIRVLGGELFF
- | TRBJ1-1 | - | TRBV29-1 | TGCAGCGTTGTTTTACAGGGTGGGACTGAAGCTTTCTTT | CSVVLQGGTEAFF
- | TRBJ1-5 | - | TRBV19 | TGTGCCAGTAGTATATCGGGGGGATTCAATCAGCCCCAGCATTTT | CASSISGGFNQPQHF
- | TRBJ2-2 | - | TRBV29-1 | TGCAGCGTGAGACCTCCAGGTAACACCGGGGAGCTGTTTTTT | CSVRPPGNTGELFF
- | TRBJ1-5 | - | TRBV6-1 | TGTGCCAGCATGGTTTCCGGGGATCAGCCCCAGCATTTT | CASMVSGDQPQHF
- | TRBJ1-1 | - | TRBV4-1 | TGCGCCAGCAGCCAACAGCCGGGACTCATGAACACTGAAGCTTTCTTT | CASSQQPGLMNTEAFF
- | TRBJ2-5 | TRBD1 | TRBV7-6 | TGTGCCAGCAGCCTAACTGGGACAGGGGCGTCTTTGACCCAGTACTTC | CASSLTGTGASLTQYF
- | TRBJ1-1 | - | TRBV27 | TGTGCCAGCAGTAGAGGGGATCGGGTCACTGAAGCTTTCTTT | CASSRGDRVTEAFF
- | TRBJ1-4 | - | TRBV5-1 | TGCGCCAGCGGCCCCTCGGGGGGCTTGAGAGAAAAACTGTTTTTT | CASGPSGGLREKLFF
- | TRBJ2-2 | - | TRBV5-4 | TGTGCCAGCAGTTTTTACACCGGGGAGCTGTTTTTT | CASSFYTGELFF
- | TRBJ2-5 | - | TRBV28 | TGTGCCAGCAGTTTAGTACAATGGGAGACCCAGTACTTC | CASSLVQWETQYF
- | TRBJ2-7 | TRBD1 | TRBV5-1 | TGCGCCAGCAGCTTGGACAGGGGGCTCTCCTACGAGCAGTACTTC | CASSLDRGLSYEQYF
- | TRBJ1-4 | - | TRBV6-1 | TGTGCCAGCAGCCCGGGACCCCATGAAAAACTGTTTTTT | CASSPGPHEKLFF
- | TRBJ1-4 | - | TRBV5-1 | TGCGCCAGCAGCTTGGACCTCGGAAAACTGTTTTTT | CASSLDLGKLFF
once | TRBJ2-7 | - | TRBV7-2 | TGTGCCAGCAGCCGCCAGGAATCCTACGAGCAGTACTTC | CASSRQESYEQYF
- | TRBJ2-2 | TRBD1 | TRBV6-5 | TGTGCCAGCAGCACAGGGGGCGGGGAGCTGTTTTTT | CASSTGGGELFF
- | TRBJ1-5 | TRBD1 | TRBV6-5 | TGTGCCAGCAGCCACGGGACAGGGAATCAGCCCCAGCATTTT | CASSHGTGNQPQHF
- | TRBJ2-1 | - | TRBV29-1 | TGCAGCGTTGATCCCCGGGGGCCTCGGAATGAGCAGTTCTTC | CSVDPRGPRNEQFF
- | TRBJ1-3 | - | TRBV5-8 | TGTGCCAGCAGCTTGTCGCAAAACACCATATATTTT | CASSLSQNTIYF
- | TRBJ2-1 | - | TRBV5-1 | TGCGCCAGCAGCTTCGGGGGAAGCTCCTACAATGAGCAGTTCTTC | CASSFGGSSYNEQFF
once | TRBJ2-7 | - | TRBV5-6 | TGTGCCAGCAGCTTCCAGACCTACGAGCAGTACTTC | CASSFQTYEQYF
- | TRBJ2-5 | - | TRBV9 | TGTGCCAGCAGCGTAGATACTAGCACAGAGACCCAGTACTTC | CASSVDTSTETQYF